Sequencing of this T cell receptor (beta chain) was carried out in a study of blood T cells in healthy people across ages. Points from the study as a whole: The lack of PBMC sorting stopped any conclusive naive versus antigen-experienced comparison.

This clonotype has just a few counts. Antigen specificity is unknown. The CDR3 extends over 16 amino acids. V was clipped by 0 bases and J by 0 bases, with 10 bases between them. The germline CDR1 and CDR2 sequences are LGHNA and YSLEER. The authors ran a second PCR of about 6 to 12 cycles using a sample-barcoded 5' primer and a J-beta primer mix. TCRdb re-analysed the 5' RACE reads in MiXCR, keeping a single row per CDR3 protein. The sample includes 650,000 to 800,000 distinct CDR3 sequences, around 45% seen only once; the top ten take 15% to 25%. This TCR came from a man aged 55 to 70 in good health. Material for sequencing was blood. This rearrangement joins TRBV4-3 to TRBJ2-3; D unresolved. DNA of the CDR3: TGCGCCAGCAGCCAAGAACTGTGGTCAAGCACAGATACGCAGTATTTT. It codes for CASSQELWSSTDTQYF.